This entry is about one TCR beta chain. Per the original methods: Scientists estimated how many nucleated cells there were by amplifying reference gene primers. Using immunoSEQ multiplex PCR, the repertoire was profiled, and TCRdb retains in-frame clones only, with some absent. Clone size and the V and J calls come from that table; the DNA yielded D and trimming. The sample lists 120,000 or so clones, roughly 80% occurring once. This sample is drawn from a study of blood T cell repertoires in COVID-19. Whole-study context: Acute and convalescent COVID-19 specimens originated in the United States, Italy and Spain. PBMCs, B-cell-depleted T cells, or T cells provided the cDNA or gDNA that made up the material.

The CDR3 runs to 15 residues. Germline V CDR1 and CDR2: SSHAT, FNYEAQ (reference sequence). Trimming cost V 4 bases and J 7 bases; bases outside gene matches: 7. Sequenced: peripheral blood. The sequence was obtained from a human donor in a cohort sampled during active COVID-19. The genes are TRBV7-7 and TRBJ2-3; 11 bases align to TRBD2. The CDR3: CASSSLAGGPNTQYF. DNA for the CDR3: TGTGCCAGCAGCTCATTAGCGGGGGGGCCGAATACGCAGTATTTT.